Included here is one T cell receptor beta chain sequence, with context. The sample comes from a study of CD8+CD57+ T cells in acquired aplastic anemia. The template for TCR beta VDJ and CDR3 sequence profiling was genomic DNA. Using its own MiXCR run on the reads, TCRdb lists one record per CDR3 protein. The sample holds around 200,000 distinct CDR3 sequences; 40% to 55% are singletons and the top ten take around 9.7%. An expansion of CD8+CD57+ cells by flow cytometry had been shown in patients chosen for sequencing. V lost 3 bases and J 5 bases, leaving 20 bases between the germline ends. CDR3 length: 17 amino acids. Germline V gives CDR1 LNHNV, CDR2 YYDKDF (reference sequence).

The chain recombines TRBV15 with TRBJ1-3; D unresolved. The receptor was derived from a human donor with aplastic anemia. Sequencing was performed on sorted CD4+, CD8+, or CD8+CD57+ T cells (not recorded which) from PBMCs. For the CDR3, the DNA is TGTGCCACCAGCAGTTACTCAGCGGCAGTTAAACGAAACACCATATATTTT. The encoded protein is CATSSYSAAVKRNTIYF.